The clone carrying this T cell receptor beta chain came up a few times. What it binds is not known. The CDR3 loop spans 15 amino acids. V was pared by 1 base and J by 4 bases, with 12 bases between. CDR1 SGHTA and CDR2 FQGNSA come from the germline V gene. The sample comes from a study of response to subunit inactivated influenza vaccine. Study-wide points: Authors proposed each seasonal influenza vaccination draws in few new T cells.

One entry per CDR3 protein results from TCRdb running MiXCR on the RT-PCR reads. This sample has over 800,000 distinct CDR3 sequences, with around 20% found just once. Specimen: PBMCs from blood, collected around 5 days after vaccination. This TCR came from a man over 45 who received an inactivated influenza vaccine. This chain joins TRBV7-2 and TRBJ2-3; no reliable D call. Written as DNA, the CDR3 is TGTGCCAGCAGCTTAGTTGTTGGTGCTTCAGATACGCAGTATTTT. Translated, it gives CASSLVVGASDTQYF. Together with reference TRBV7-2 and TRBJ2-3, the CDR3 gives the full variable domain: GAGVSQSPSNKVTEKGKDVELRCDPISGHTALYWYRQSLGQGLEFLIYFQGNSAPDKSGLPSDRFSAERTGGSVSTLTIQRTQQEDSAVYLCASSLVVGASDTQYFGPGTRLTVL.